The 20 T cell receptor beta chains in this list originate from one sample, sequenced in a study of T cell repertoires in cytomegalovirus infection. Each CDR3 protein gets one entry after TCRdb re-called the reads with MiXCR. This sample has around 130,000 distinct CDR3 sequences; 24% occur once, and the top ten carry 30% to 40%. These receptors' antigens are unknown. The sample taken for sequencing was PBMCs, sequenced either directly or after in vitro stimulation (not recorded which). These receptors originate from a human donor in good health (CMV status not recorded). Some clones in this sample may be carry-over from other donors' samples.

This clonotype was observed at least ten times. This chain uses TRBV7-9 with TRBJ2-2; D may be TRBD1 (5 bases). The CDR3 is 15 amino acids. Germline values: CDR1 SEHNR, CDR2 FQNEAQ (reference sequence). V was shortened by 3 bases and J by 5 bases, with 13 bases between the two germline ends. As DNA, the CDR3 is TGTGCCAGCAGCTTGTTAAGCAGGGTGACCGGGGAGCTGTTTTTT. Residues: CASSLLSRVTGELFF.

This clonotype was recorded many times. J is TRBJ1-2 and V is TRBV7-2; D call uncertain. Per germline, CDR1 SGHTA and CDR2 FQGNSA. The germline V and J ends were trimmed by 4 bases and 0 bases, with 12 bases remaining between them. The CDR3 consists of 15 residues. In DNA, the CDR3 is TGTGCCAGCAGCTCTGGCCCGGTGGCTAACTATGGCTACACCTTC. Residues: CASSSGPVANYGYTF.

The J gene is TRBJ1-1, the V gene TRBV12-3 or TRBV12-4, with D possibly TRBD1 on 5 matching bases. V was shortened by 4 bases and J by 1 base, with 10 bases between the two germline ends. The CDR3 contains 14 residues. The CDR3 sequence is CASSSRGPNTEAFF. CDR3 sequence (DNA): TGTGCCAGCAGTTCGCGGGGCCCGAACACTGAAGCTTTCTTT.

This clonotype was counted between two and nine times. The J gene is TRBJ1-6, the V gene TRBV6-1; no clear D gene. The CDR3 spans 17 residues. V was shortened by 5 bases and J by 2 bases, with 16 bases between the two germline ends. Germline-derived CDR1 and CDR2 are MNHNS and SASEGT. The CDR3 DNA reads TGTGCCAGCAGTATCTTGGGCCCGTCCGCCTATAATTCACCCCTCCACTTT. Translation gives CASSILGPSAYNSPLHF.

Many counts were recorded for this clonotype. The chain uses TRBV7-8 and TRBJ1-3; a possible D gene is TRBD1 (6 bases). V was shortened by 3 bases and J by 3 bases, with 12 bases between the two germline ends. The germline CDR1 and CDR2 sequences are SGHVS and FQNEAQ. This CDR3 contains 15 residues. The DNA of the CDR3 is TGTGCCAGCAGCTTGCAGGCAGGGGTTGGAAACACCATATATTTT. Residues: CASSLQAGVGNTIYF.

This clonotype was seen repeatedly, ten times or more. As DNA, the CDR3 is TGTGCCAGCAGTTTAGGGACCGAGAGGCCCCAGCATTTT. The encoded protein is CASSLGTERPQHF. This chain links TRBV2 with TRBJ1-5, with D maybe TRBD1 (5 bases). This CDR3 spans 13 amino acids. V was shortened by 5 bases and J by 9 bases, with 14 bases between the two germline ends. Germline V gene lookup returns CDR1 SNHLY and CDR2 FYNNEI.

CDR3 sequence (DNA): TGTGCCAGCAGTGAAATTGGACCAGCGACTAATGAAAAACTGTTTTTT. It encodes CASSEIGPATNEKLFF. This sequence joins TRBV6-1 and TRBJ1-4; D call uncertain. This CDR3 is built from 16 residues. CDR1 and CDR2 (germline): MNHNS, SASEGT. V was shortened by 2 bases and J by 2 bases, with 12 bases between the two germline ends.

This clonotype came up a few times. The V call is TRBV20-1, the J call TRBJ2-5; TRBD2 matches at 8 bases. The length of the CDR3 is 18 residues. With V trimmed by 4 bases and J by 4 bases, 20 bases remained unmatched. Germline-derived CDR1 and CDR2 are DFQATT and SNEGSKA (reference sequence). The CDR3 loop reads CSATSPRASGSEVETQYF. DNA of the CDR3: TGCAGTGCTACATCCCCCCGGGCTAGCGGGTCCGAGGTAGAGACCCAGTACTTC.

The chain links TRBV12-3 or TRBV12-4 to TRBJ2-7; TRBD2 matches 7 bases. The CDR3 extends over 13 amino acids. Unmatched junction bases numbered 6, after V lost 3 bases and J lost 7 bases. The CDR3 region has the DNA TGTGCCAGCAGTTTGGCGGGAGTGGGTGAGCAGTACTTC. This encodes CASSLAGVGEQYF.

This clonotype has more than one count but fewer than ten. This chain connects TRBV7-2 to TRBJ2-1, with unresolved D. CDR3 length: 13 residues. In germline, CDR1 is SGHTA, CDR2 FQGNSA. Between the trimmed V and J ends, which lost 1 base and 10 bases, there was a span of 11 bases. The CDR3 region has the DNA TGTGCCAGCAGCTTAGGCCCAGCCACGGAGCAGTTCTTC. Its protein is CASSLGPATEQFF.

The CDR3 reads CASSPPLRSGGHF. The CDR3 bases are TGTGCCAGCAGTCCCCCCCTTCGTTCGGGAGGGCATTTT. The chain is built from TRBV6-5 and TRBJ1-5; D is uncertain. CDR3 length: 13 residues. Trimming pared 5 bases from V and 15 bases from J, leaving 20 bases between. Germline V gene sequence: CDR1 MNHEY, CDR2 SVGAGI.

This chain links TRBV7-2 with TRBJ1-5; D is unclear. CDR1 and CDR2 (germline): SGHTA, FQGNSA. V was pared by 1 base and J by 4 bases, with 5 bases between. There are 13 residues in the CDR3. CDR3 region: CASSLEPNQPQHF. The CDR3 bases are TGTGCCAGCAGCTTAGAGCCAAATCAGCCCCAGCATTTT.

J is TRBJ1-2 and V is TRBV6-4; 8 bases line up with TRBD1. Germline CDR1 MRHNA, CDR2 SNTAGT. After removal of 5 bases from V and 4 bases from J, the junction contained 12 bases not matched to a gene. The CDR3 totals 16 residues. For the CDR3, the DNA is TGTGCCAGCAGTCGAAGCCCCGGACAGGGCCTCTATGGCTACACCTTC. Its protein is CASSRSPGQGLYGYTF.

V usage is TRBV6-1 and J usage is TRBJ2-7, with TRBD2 as a possible D gene (6 bases). Germline assignment: CDR1 MNHNS and CDR2 SASEGT. V dropped 8 bases and J dropped 6 bases, with 14 bases sitting between them. The CDR3 runs to 12 residues. The CDR3 loop is CASGPGGGEQYF. CDR3 in DNA: TGTGCCAGCGGCCCCGGGGGAGGCGAGCAGTACTTC.

This clonotype showed up just a few times. The DNA of the CDR3 is TGTGCCAGCAGCCAGGGGGCCCAAGAGACCCAGTACTTC. This encodes CASSQGAQETQYF. The V gene is TRBV12-3 or TRBV12-4, the J gene TRBJ2-5; 8 positions agree with TRBD1. The V gene end was trimmed by 6 bases and the J gene end by 1 base; junction bases not matched to a gene: 1. The CDR3 loop spans 13 amino acids.

V is TRBV10-3 and J is TRBJ2-5, with TRBD1 identical over 7 bases. The germline V gene encodes CDR1 ENHRY and CDR2 SYGVKD. This CDR3 has 15 amino acids. The trim removed 2 bases at V and 1 base at J, leaving 4 bases unmatched. This chain's CDR3 is CAISEDRASQETQYF. The CDR3 region has the DNA TGTGCCATCAGTGAGGACAGGGCGTCCCAAGAGACCCAGTACTTC.

The table lists this clonotype with a few counts. The chain carries TRBV25-1 and TRBJ1-5; D gene uncertain. The CDR3 length is 16 residues. Deletions cut 7 bases from V and 2 bases from J, with 18 bases between. Germline-derived CDR1 and CDR2 are MGHDK and SYGVNS. The CDR3 here is CASTPREVGGNQPQHF. CDR3 nucleotides: TGTGCCAGCACCCCCCGCGAGGTTGGAGGCAATCAGCCCCAGCATTTT.

CDR3 loop: CASSTTVPEAFF. CDR3 coding DNA: TGTGCCAGCAGTACGACAGTTCCTGAAGCTTTCTTT. The chain is built from TRBV12-3 or TRBV12-4 and TRBJ1-1; D is perhaps TRBD1 (5 bases). Between the trimmed V and J ends, which lost 5 bases and 6 bases, there was a span of 10 bases. The CDR3 has 12 amino acids.

The CDR3: CASSYELTGELFF. The CDR3 coding sequence is TGTGCCAGCAGTTACGAGCTCACCGGGGAGCTGTTTTTT. The genes are TRBV6-2 or TRBV6-3 and TRBJ2-2; D not certain. Germline V lookup: CDR1 MNHEY, CDR2 SVGEGT. Trimming shortened V by 2 bases and J by 4 bases, and 5 bases separated the two germline ends. The CDR3 runs to 13 residues.

The rearrangement uses TRBV6-2 or TRBV6-3 and TRBJ1-1; TRBD1 might be the D (5 bases). The CDR3 has 14 amino acids. With 6 bases removed from V and 2 bases from J, the gap between germline ends came to 13 bases. The germline V gene encodes CDR1 MNHEY and CDR2 SVGEGT. CDR3 region: CASRDTGGNTEAFF. CDR3 nucleotides: TGTGCCAGCAGGGATACAGGCGGTAACACTGAAGCTTTCTTT.